This T cell receptor (beta chain) was found in a study of blood T cell repertoires in COVID-19. The cohort comprised adults aged roughly 18 to 90 years residing in 20 to 25 US areas. Germline V gives CDR1 MDHEN, CDR2 SYDVKM. The trim removed 3 bases at V and 10 bases at J, leaving 20 bases unmatched. The CDR3 totals 19 residues. Per the authors' pipeline: Amplifying reference gene primers gave estimates of nucleated cell counts. Some clones are missing from TCRdb's copy, which holds only in-frame ones; the method was immunoSEQ multiplex PCR. V, J and clone size derive from that table, while D and trimming were established from the DNA sequence. The sample lists 320,000 or so clones, about 88% seen once, with more than 1% in the top ten.

The chain carries TRBV28 and TRBJ1-6, with TRBD1 matching 8 bases. The sequence derives from a woman aged 25-40 years who had recovered from COVID-19. Material for sequencing was PBMCs or T cells enriched from blood (not recorded which). The CDR3 region has the DNA TGTGCCAGCAGTTTCATAGTCCCGGGACAGGTTAGATGGCGGTCACCCCTCCACTTT. Translating it yields CASSFIVPGQVRWRSPLHF.